This entry concerns a single T cell receptor (beta chain). This specimen belongs to a study of control samples from healthy donors and cancer patients. Per germline, CDR1 SGHRS and CDR2 YFSETQ. V lost 6 bases to trimming and J lost 6 bases; unmatched junction nucleotides: 11. This CDR3 has 16 amino acids. Method: immunoSEQ multiplex PCR; TCRdb's copy keeps in-frame clones and lacks some. The sample yields 170,000 or so clones, around 87% seen once. The sequenced sample was blood. The chain joins TRBV5-1 to TRBJ2-3, with TRBD2 identical over 12 bases. The TCR was taken from a woman aged 45-65 years in good health. Here the CDR3 DNA reads TGCGCCAGCACCCCAAGCCCTAGCGGGGGGGCGGATACGCAGTATTTT. Translating gives CASTPSPSGGADTQYF.